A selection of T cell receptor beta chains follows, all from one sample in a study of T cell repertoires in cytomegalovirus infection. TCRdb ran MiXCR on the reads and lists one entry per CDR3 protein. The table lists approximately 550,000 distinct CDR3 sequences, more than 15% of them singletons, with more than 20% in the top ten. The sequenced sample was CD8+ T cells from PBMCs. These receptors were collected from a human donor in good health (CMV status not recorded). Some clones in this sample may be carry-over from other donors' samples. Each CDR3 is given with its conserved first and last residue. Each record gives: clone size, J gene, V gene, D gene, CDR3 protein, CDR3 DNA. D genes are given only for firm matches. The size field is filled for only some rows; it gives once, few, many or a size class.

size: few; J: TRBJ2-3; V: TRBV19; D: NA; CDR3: CASSISRGEFTDTQYF; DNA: TGTGCCAGTAGTATCTCCAGGGGGGAATTCACAGATACGCAGTATTTT
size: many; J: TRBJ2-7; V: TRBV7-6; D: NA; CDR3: CASSSLAESYEQYF; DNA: TGTGCCAGCAGCTCGCTAGCAGAGTCCTACGAGCAGTACTTC
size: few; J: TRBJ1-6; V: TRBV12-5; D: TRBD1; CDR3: CASGLPFQGARNSPLHF; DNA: TGTGCTAGTGGTTTACCCTTCCAGGGGGCCAGGAATTCACCCCTCCACTTT
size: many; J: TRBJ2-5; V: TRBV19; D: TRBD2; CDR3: CASSAGILRGEETQYF; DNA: TGTGCCAGTAGTGCCGGAATCTTGCGGGGGGAAGAGACCCAGTACTTC
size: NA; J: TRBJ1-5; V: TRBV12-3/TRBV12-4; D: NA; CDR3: CASSSQSGNQPQHF; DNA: TGTGCCAGCAGTTCCCAATCTGGCAATCAGCCCCAGCATTTT
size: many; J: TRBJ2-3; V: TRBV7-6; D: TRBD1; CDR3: CASSTSHGTGRTDTQYF; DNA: TGTGCCAGCAGCACCTCTCACGGGACAGGACGCACAGATACGCAGTATTTT
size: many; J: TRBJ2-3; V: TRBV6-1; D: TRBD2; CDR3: CASSEYASGVQDTQYF; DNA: TGTGCCAGCAGTGAATATGCTAGCGGGGTGCAAGATACGCAGTATTTT
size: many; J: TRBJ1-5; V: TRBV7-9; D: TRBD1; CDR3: CASSPANQGTGNQPQHF; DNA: TGTGCCAGCAGCCCTGCGAATCAGGGGACAGGCAATCAGCCCCAGCATTTT
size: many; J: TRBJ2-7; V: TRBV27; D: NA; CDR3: CASRQGNSYEQYF; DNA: TGTGCCAGCAGACAGGGAAACTCCTACGAGCAGTACTTC
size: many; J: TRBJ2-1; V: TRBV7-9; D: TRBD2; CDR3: CASSDRLSGRGGGNEQFF; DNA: TGTGCCAGCAGCGACCGGTTGAGCGGGAGAGGGGGAGGGAATGAGCAGTTCTTC
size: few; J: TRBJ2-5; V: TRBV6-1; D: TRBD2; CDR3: CASSDGGVRETQYF; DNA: TGTGCCAGCAGTGATGGGGGGGTCCGGGAGACCCAGTACTTC
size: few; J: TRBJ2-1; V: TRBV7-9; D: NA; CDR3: CASSSKVSYNEQFF; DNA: TGTGCCAGCAGCTCGAAAGTCTCCTACAATGAGCAGTTCTTC
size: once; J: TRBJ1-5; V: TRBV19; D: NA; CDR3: CASTPPGGGHQPQHF; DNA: TGTGCCAGTACCCCCCCCGGGGGGGGTCACCAGCCCCAGCATTTT
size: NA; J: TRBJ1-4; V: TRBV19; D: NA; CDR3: CASSIRDFSTNEKLFF; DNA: TGTGCCAGTAGTATAAGGGACTTTTCAACTAATGAAAAACTGTTTTTT
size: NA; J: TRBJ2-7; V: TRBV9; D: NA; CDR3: CASSVGQYGEQYF; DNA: TGTGCCAGCAGCGTAGGACAGTATGGGGAGCAGTACTTC
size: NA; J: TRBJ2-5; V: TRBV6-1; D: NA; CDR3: CASSEAASGSTTQYF; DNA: TGTGCCAGCAGTGAAGCCGCTTCGGGGAGTACAACCCAGTACTTC
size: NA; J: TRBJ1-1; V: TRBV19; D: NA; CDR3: CAIKFSSDLKTEAFF; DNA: TGTGCCATTAAATTCTCCAGTGATTTGAAAACTGAAGCTTTCTTT
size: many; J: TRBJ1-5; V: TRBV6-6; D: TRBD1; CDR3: CASTDPFGAGGNQPQHF; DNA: TGTGCCAGCACTGATCCGTTTGGGGCAGGGGGAAATCAGCCCCAGCATTTT
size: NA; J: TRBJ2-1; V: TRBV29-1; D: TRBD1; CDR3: CSVEGYPTGLDEQFF; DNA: TGCAGCGTTGAAGGCTACCCGACAGGGTTGGATGAGCAGTTCTTC
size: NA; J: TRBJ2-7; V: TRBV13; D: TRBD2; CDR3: CASSPRASGSSYEQYF; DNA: TGTGCCAGCAGCCCTAGGGCTAGCGGGAGCTCCTACGAGCAGTACTTC
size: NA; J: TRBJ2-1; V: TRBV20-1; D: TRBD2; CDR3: CSARKLKSSGRGDEQFF; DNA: TGCAGTGCTAGGAAATTAAAATCGAGCGGGAGGGGCGATGAGCAGTTCTTC
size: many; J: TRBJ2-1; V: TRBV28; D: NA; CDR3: CASSWGTYEQFF; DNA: TGTGCCAGCAGTTGGGGGACTTATGAGCAGTTCTTC
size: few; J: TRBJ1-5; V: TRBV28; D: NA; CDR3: CASSQGTFSNQPQHF; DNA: TGTGCCAGCAGTCAGGGGACATTTAGCAATCAGCCCCAGCATTTT
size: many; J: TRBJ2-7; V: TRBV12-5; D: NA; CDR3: CASANWDSQEQYF; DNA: TGTGCTAGTGCCAATTGGGACTCGCAGGAGCAGTACTTC
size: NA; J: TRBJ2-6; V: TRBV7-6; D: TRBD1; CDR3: CASSSTGGLSGANVLTF; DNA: TGTGCCAGCAGCTCTACAGGGGGCCTCTCTGGGGCCAACGTCCTGACTTTC
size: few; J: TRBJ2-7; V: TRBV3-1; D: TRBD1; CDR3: CASSYRGLGEQYF; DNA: TGTGCCAGCAGCTACAGGGGGCTCGGCGAGCAGTACTTC
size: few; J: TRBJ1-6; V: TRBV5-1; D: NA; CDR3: CASSLGRENSPLHF; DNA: TGCGCCAGCAGCTTGGGACGGGAAAATTCACCCCTCCACTTT
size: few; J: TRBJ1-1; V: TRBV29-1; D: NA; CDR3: CSVDDGGAEAFF; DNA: TGCAGCGTTGATGACGGAGGGGCTGAAGCTTTCTTT
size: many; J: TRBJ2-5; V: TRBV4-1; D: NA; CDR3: CASSQRDPRYQYF; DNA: TGCGCCAGCAGCCAAAGAGATCCCCGGTACCAGTACTTC
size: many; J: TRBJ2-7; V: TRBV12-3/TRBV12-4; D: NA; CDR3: CASSPTSSEQYF; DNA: TGTGCCAGCAGCCCGACATCTTCCGAGCAGTACTTC
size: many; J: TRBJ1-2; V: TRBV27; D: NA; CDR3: CASSFRNQVGYTF; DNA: TGTGCCAGCAGTTTTAGAAACCAGGTCGGCTACACCTTC
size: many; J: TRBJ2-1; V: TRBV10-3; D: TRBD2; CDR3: CAISESSGRLNEQFF; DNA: TGTGCCATCAGTGAGTCTAGCGGGAGATTGAATGAGCAGTTCTTC
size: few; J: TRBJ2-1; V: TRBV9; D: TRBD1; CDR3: CASSVARGRRNEQFF; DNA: TGTGCCAGCAGCGTAGCCAGGGGGCGGCGAAATGAGCAGTTCTTC
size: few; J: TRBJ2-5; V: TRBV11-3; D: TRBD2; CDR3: CASSLDTSGRPQETQYF; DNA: TGTGCCAGCAGCTTAGATACCAGCGGGAGACCCCAAGAGACCCAGTACTTC
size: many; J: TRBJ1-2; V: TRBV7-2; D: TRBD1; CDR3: CASSLAGTGSGYTF; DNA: TGTGCCAGCAGCTTAGCGGGGACAGGGAGCGGCTACACCTTC
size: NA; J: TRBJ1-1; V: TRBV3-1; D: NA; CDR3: CASSQDWQGITMNTEAFF; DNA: TGTGCCAGCAGCCAAGATTGGCAGGGAATTACCATGAACACTGAAGCTTTCTTT
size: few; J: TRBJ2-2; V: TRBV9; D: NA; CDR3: CASSVDGTQELFF; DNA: TGTGCCAGCAGCGTAGACGGGACTCAGGAGCTGTTTTTT
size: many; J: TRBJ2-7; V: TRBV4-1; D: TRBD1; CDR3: CASSLGQGSNEQYF; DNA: TGCGCCAGCAGCCTTGGACAGGGAAGTAACGAGCAGTACTTC
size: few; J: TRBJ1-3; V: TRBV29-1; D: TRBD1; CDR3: CSVVVWDRTNRVSGNTIYF; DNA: TGCAGCGTTGTTGTTTGGGACAGGACCAACCGGGTCTCTGGAAACACCATATATTTT
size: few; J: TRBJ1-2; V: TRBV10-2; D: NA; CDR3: CASSMGHLYGYTF; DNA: TGCGCCAGCAGTATGGGACATCTGTATGGCTACACCTTC
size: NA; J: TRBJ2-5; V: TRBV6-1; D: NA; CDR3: CASSYLEQETQYF; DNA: TGTGCCAGCAGTTATTTGGAACAAGAGACCCAGTACTTC
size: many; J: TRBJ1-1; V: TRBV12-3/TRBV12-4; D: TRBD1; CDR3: CASSPTGGRSEAFF; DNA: TGTGCCAGCAGTCCCACAGGGGGCAGATCTGAAGCTTTCTTT
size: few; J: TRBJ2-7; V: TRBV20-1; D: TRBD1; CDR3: CSARETIRDRTIDEQYF; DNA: TGCAGTGCTAGAGAAACGATCCGGGACAGGACCATCGACGAGCAGTACTTC
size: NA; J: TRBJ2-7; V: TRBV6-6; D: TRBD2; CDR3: CASSSPELADEQYF; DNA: TGTGCCAGCAGTTCTCCAGAACTAGCGGACGAGCAGTACTTC
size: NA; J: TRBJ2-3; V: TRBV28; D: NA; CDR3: CASQGPWIRISDTQYF; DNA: TGTGCCAGCCAAGGCCCCTGGATCAGAATCTCAGATACGCAGTATTTT
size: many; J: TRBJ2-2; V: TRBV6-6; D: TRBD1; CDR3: CASSKRGQGPNTGELFF; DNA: TGTGCCAGCAGTAAACGCGGACAGGGCCCGAACACCGGGGAGCTGTTTTTT
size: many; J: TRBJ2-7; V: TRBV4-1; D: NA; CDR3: CASSQEGTVQLYEQYF; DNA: TGCGCCAGCAGCCAAGAAGGGACGGTTCAACTATACGAGCAGTACTTC
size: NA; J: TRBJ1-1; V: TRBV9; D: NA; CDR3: CASSNRLGEAFF; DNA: TGTGCCAGCAGCAACAGGTTGGGTGAAGCTTTCTTT
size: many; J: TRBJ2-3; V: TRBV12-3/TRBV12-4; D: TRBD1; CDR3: CASSPGTDTDTQYF; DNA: TGTGCCAGCAGTCCCGGGACAGACACAGATACGCAGTATTTT
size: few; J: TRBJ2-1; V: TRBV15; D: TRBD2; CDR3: CATSRDGTSGRDNEQFF; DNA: TGTGCCACCAGCAGAGATGGGACTAGCGGGAGGGATAATGAGCAGTTCTTC
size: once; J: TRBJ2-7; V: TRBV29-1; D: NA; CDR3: CSSSEGGYEQYF; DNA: TGCAGCTCAAGCGAGGGGGGCTACGAGCAGTACTTC
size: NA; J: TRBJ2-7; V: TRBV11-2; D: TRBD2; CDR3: CASSLASSGRYEQYF; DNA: TGTGCCAGCAGCTTAGCCTCGAGCGGGAGGTACGAGCAGTACTTC
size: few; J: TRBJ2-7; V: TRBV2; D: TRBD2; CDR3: CASMKEESGSPFEQYF; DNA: TGTGCCAGCATGAAGGAGGAGAGCGGGAGCCCGTTTGAGCAGTACTTC
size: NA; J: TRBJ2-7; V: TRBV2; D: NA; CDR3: CASIPLGTEQYF; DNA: TGTGCCAGCATTCCCCTGGGGACCGAGCAGTACTTC
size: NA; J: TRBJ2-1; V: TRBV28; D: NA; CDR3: CASSAWGFARRSYNEQFF; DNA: TGTGCCAGCAGTGCCTGGGGGTTTGCACGGAGGTCCTACAATGAGCAGTTCTTC
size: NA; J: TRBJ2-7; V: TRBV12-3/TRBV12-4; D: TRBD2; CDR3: CASSLSGILPSSYEQYF; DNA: TGTGCCAGCAGTTTAAGCGGGATACTACCGAGCTCCTACGAGCAGTACTTC
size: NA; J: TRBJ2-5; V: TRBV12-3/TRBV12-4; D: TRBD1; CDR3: CASSGTGWETQYF; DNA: TGTGCCAGCAGTGGGACAGGGTGGGAGACCCAGTACTTC
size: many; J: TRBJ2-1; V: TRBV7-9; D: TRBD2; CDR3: CASSPSAGVRNNEQFF; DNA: TGTGCCAGCAGCCCAAGCGCGGGGGTGAGGAACAATGAGCAGTTCTTC
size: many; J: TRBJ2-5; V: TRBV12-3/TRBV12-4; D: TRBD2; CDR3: CASSSSGGAGKTQYF; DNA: TGTGCCAGCAGTTCTAGCGGGGGTGCCGGAAAGACCCAGTACTTC